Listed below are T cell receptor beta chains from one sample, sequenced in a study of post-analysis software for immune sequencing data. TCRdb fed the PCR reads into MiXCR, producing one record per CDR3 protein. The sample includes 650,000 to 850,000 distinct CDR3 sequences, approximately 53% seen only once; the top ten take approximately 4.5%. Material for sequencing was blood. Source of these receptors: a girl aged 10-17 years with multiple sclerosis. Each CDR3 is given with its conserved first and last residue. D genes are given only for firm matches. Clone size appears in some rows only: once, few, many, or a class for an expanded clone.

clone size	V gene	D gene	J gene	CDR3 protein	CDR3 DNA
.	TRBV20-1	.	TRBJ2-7	CSAQPPKVGGSYEQYF	TGCAGTGCCCAGCCCCCGAAGGTGGGGGGCTCCTACGAGCAGTACTTC
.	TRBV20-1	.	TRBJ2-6	CSAQRSGANVLTF	TGCAGTGCTCAGAGGTCTGGGGCCAACGTCCTGACTTTC
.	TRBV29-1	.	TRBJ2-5	CSVDKQETQYF	TGCAGCGTTGACAAGCAAGAGACCCAGTACTTC
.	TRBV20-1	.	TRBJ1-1	CSATDSNTEAFF	TGCAGTGCTACGGACAGTAACACTGAAGCTTTCTTT
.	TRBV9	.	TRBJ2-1	CASSPSRQHLYNEQFF	TGTGCCAGCAGCCCCTCGAGGCAGCACCTCTACAATGAGCAGTTCTTC
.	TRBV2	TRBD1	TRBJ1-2	CASRAGTVEPYTF	TGTGCCAGCAGGGCCGGGACAGTCGAGCCCTACACCTTC
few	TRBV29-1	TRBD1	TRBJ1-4	CSVQRTGLNEKLFF	TGCAGCGTTCAACGGACAGGCTTAAATGAAAAACTGTTTTTT
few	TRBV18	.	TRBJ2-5	CASSPTAGQETQYF	TGTGCCAGCTCACCAACAGCTGGGCAAGAGACCCAGTACTTC
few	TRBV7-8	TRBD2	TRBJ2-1	CASSLRTLGTSGNQNEQFF	TGTGCCAGCAGCTTGCGAACCCTCGGGACTAGCGGGAATCAAAATGAGCAGTTCTTC
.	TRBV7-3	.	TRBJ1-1	CASSLTLHTEAFF	TGTGCCAGCAGCTTAACGTTACACACTGAAGCTTTCTTT
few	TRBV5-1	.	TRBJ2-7	CASSPGRDPYEQYF	TGCGCCAGCAGCCCTGGACGCGACCCCTACGAGCAGTACTTC
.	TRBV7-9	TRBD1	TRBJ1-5	CASSHGQGDSNQPQHF	TGTGCCAGCAGCCATGGACAGGGAGATAGCAATCAGCCCCAGCATTTT
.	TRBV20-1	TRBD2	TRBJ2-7	CSASGGLAGTLGEQYF	TGCAGTGCTTCGGGGGGACTAGCGGGCACGCTCGGGGAGCAGTACTTC
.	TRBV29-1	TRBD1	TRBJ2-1	CSAHRDRVNEQFF	TGCAGCGCTCACCGGGACAGGGTAAATGAGCAGTTCTTC
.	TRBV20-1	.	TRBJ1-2	CSARDPAVNYGYTF	TGCAGTGCTAGAGACCCCGCAGTTAACTATGGCTACACCTTC
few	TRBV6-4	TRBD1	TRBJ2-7	CASRPGTGACYEQYF	TGTGCCAGCAGGCCCGGGACAGGGGCTTGCTACGAGCAGTACTTC
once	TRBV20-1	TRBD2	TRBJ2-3	CSATPSGRASDTQYF	TGCAGTGCCACGCCTAGCGGGAGAGCCTCAGATACGCAGTATTTT
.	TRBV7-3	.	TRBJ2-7	CASSLGVIYSFYEQYF	TGTGCCAGCAGCTTAGGTGTCATCTACTCGTTCTACGAGCAGTACTTC
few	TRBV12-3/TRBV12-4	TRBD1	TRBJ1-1	CASSTTGGGSTEAFF	TGTGCCAGCAGTACCACAGGGGGCGGGAGCACTGAAGCTTTCTTT
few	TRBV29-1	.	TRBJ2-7	CSVVRDKIAYEQYF	TGCAGCGTTGTTCGGGACAAAATTGCCTACGAGCAGTACTTC
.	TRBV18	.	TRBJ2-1	CASSADEQFF	TGTGCCAGCTCGGCTGATGAGCAGTTCTTC
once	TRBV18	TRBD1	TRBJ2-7	CASSPTDRAEQYF	TGTGCCAGCTCACCTACCGACAGGGCCGAGCAGTACTTC
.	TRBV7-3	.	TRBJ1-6	CASSVRSQNNSPLHF	TGTGCCAGCAGCGTAAGGTCGCAGAATAATTCACCCCTCCACTTT
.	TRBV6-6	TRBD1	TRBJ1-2	CASRSGTVGDYGYTF	TGTGCCAGCAGGTCCGGGACAGTCGGGGACTATGGCTACACCTTC
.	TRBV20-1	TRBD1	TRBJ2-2	CSATRGRDTGELFF	TGCAGTGCCACGAGGGGGCGAGACACCGGGGAGCTGTTTTTT
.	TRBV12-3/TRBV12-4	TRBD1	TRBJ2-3	CASRPDRESTDTQYF	TGTGCCAGCAGACCTGACAGGGAGAGCACAGATACGCAGTATTTT
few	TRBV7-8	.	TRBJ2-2	CASSLERTGELFF	TGTGCCAGCAGCTTAGAAAGGACCGGGGAGCTGTTTTTT